A selection of T cell receptor beta chains follows, all from one sample in a study of blood T cell repertoires in COVID-19. Method: immunoSEQ multiplex PCR; TCRdb's copy keeps in-frame clones and lacks some. The table lists about 220,000 clones, about 86% of them singletons. Sequencing was done on a sample of peripheral blood. These receptor sequences come from a woman aged 55-70 years with acute or convalescent COVID-19. Each CDR3 is given with its conserved first and last residue. The D gene is left open where the match is weak. The size field is filled for only some rows; it gives once, few, many or a size class.

d_call: TRBD1; v_call: TRBV7-9; j_call: TRBJ2-3; cdr3_length: 14; clone_size: .; cdr3_aa: CASRSGGSTDTQYF; cdr3_nt: TGTGCCAGCAGATCAGGGGGCAGTACAGATACGCAGTATTTT
d_call: .; v_call: TRBV21-1; j_call: TRBJ1-6; cdr3_length: 17; clone_size: .; cdr3_aa: CASSKVRVRAYNSPLHF; cdr3_nt: TGTGCCAGCAGCAAAGTGCGGGTTCGCGCCTATAATTCACCCCTCCACTTT
d_call: .; v_call: TRBV5-6; j_call: TRBJ2-7; cdr3_length: 12; clone_size: .; cdr3_aa: CASSSGSYEQYF; cdr3_nt: TGTGCCAGCAGCTCGGGTTCCTACGAGCAGTACTTC
d_call: TRBD1; v_call: TRBV2; j_call: TRBJ1-6; cdr3_length: 14; clone_size: .; cdr3_aa: CASGGTGGDSPLHF; cdr3_nt: TGTGCCAGCGGCGGAACAGGGGGGGATTCACCCCTCCACTTT
d_call: TRBD1; v_call: TRBV19; j_call: TRBJ2-7; cdr3_length: 16; clone_size: .; cdr3_aa: CASSPRPGTGGYEQYF; cdr3_nt: TGTGCCAGTAGCCCGAGACCCGGGACAGGGGGTTACGAGCAGTACTTC
d_call: .; v_call: TRBV21-1; j_call: TRBJ1-1; cdr3_length: 16; clone_size: .; cdr3_aa: CASSRDRALLDTEAFF; cdr3_nt: TGTGCCAGCAGTCGTGACAGGGCCTTGTTGGATACTGAAGCTTTCTTT
d_call: TRBD1; v_call: TRBV6-5; j_call: TRBJ1-5; cdr3_length: 15; clone_size: .; cdr3_aa: CASSPVGTGNQPQHF; cdr3_nt: TGTGCCAGCAGTCCCGTCGGGACAGGTAATCAGCCCCAGCATTTT
d_call: .; v_call: TRBV9; j_call: TRBJ1-4; cdr3_length: 16; clone_size: .; cdr3_aa: CASSPREGGTGEKLFF; cdr3_nt: TGTGCCAGCAGCCCACGAGAGGGTGGTACGGGCGAAAAACTGTTTTTT
d_call: TRBD1; v_call: TRBV4-1; j_call: TRBJ1-4; cdr3_length: 18; clone_size: .; cdr3_aa: CASSLTPGGVTTNEKLFF; cdr3_nt: TGCGCCAGCAGCCTAACACCAGGGGGCGTTACCACTAATGAAAAACTGTTTTTT
d_call: .; v_call: TRBV19; j_call: TRBJ1-2; cdr3_length: 16; clone_size: .; cdr3_aa: CASSIGPQDTWYGYTF; cdr3_nt: TGTGCCAGTAGTATAGGCCCACAGGATACTTGGTATGGCTACACCTTC
d_call: .; v_call: TRBV7-2; j_call: TRBJ2-5; cdr3_length: 17; clone_size: .; cdr3_aa: CASSPRVYAREDETQYF; cdr3_nt: TGTGCCAGCAGCCCCCGGGTATACGCTAGGGAGGATGAGACCCAGTACTTC
d_call: TRBD1; v_call: TRBV5-4; j_call: TRBJ1-2; cdr3_length: 15; clone_size: .; cdr3_aa: CASRPLQGARNGYTF; cdr3_nt: TGTGCCAGCAGACCTCTACAGGGGGCGCGCAATGGCTACACCTTC
d_call: .; v_call: TRBV11-2; j_call: TRBJ1-2; cdr3_length: 14; clone_size: few; cdr3_aa: CASSRARGNYGYTF; cdr3_nt: TGTGCCAGCAGCCGGGCGCGGGGGAACTATGGCTACACCTTC
d_call: .; v_call: TRBV5-5; j_call: TRBJ1-1; cdr3_length: 13; clone_size: .; cdr3_aa: CASSDGSGTEAFF; cdr3_nt: TGTGCCAGCAGCGACGGGTCGGGGACTGAAGCTTTCTTT
d_call: TRBD1; v_call: TRBV18; j_call: TRBJ2-7; cdr3_length: 15; clone_size: .; cdr3_aa: CASSEGTDRSYEQYF; cdr3_nt: TGTGCCAGCTCAGAGGGGACAGACCGATCCTACGAGCAGTACTTC
d_call: TRBD2; v_call: TRBV9; j_call: TRBJ2-1; cdr3_length: 13; clone_size: .; cdr3_aa: CASSVAGGNEQFF; cdr3_nt: TGTGCCAGCAGCGTAGCGGGGGGCAATGAGCAGTTCTTC